The rows below give T cell receptor beta chains drawn from one sample of a study of tumor and adjacent non-tumor tissue in lung cancer. From the multiplex PCR reads, TCRdb called clonotypes with MiXCR, one entry per CDR3 protein. The sample includes 200,000 to 250,000 distinct CDR3 sequences, 70% to 75% of them seen just once. Sequences were obtained from lung tumor tissue. The receptors originated from a man in his 60s with non-small cell lung cancer. The CDR3 runs from the conserved cysteine through the conserved F or W. D genes are given only for firm matches. Part of the rows lack a size; the others show once, few, many or a class for expanded clones.

v_gene: TRBV7-2; abundance: -; j_gene: TRBJ2-3; d_gene: -; CDR3aa: CASSLSTDTQNF; CDR3nt: TGTGCCAGCAGCCTTTCCACAGATACGCAGAATTTT
v_gene: TRBV5-5; abundance: -; j_gene: TRBJ2-2; d_gene: -; CDR3aa: CASSPLRRRPGTGELFF; CDR3nt: TGTGCCAGCAGCCCTCTCCGCAGGAGGCCGGGCACCGGGGAGCTGTTTTTT
v_gene: TRBV4-2; abundance: -; j_gene: TRBJ1-4; d_gene: -; CDR3aa: CASSQDVRSGEKLLF; CDR3nt: TGTGCCAGCAGCCAAGATGTCCGATCTGGCGAAAAACTGCTTTTT
v_gene: TRBV12-3/TRBV12-4; abundance: few; j_gene: TRBJ2-5; d_gene: -; CDR3aa: CASSYSKSQETQYF; CDR3nt: TGTGCCAGCAGCTACAGCAAGAGCCAAGAGACCCAGTACTTC
v_gene: TRBV11-2; abundance: -; j_gene: TRBJ1-3; d_gene: -; CDR3aa: CASSSHPAGGVGNTIFF; CDR3nt: TGTGCCAGCAGCTCACACCCTGCGGGGGGCGTTGGAAACACCATATTTTTT
v_gene: TRBV11-3; abundance: -; j_gene: TRBJ2-7; d_gene: -; CDR3aa: CASSHGRSSYEQYF; CDR3nt: TGTGCCAGTAGCCACGGACGTAGCTCCTACGAGCAGTACTTC
v_gene: TRBV4-1; abundance: -; j_gene: TRBJ1-5; d_gene: -; CDR3aa: CASNQDGGVSNQPQHF; CDR3nt: TGCGCCAGCAACCAAGATGGAGGGGTAAGCAATCAGCCCCAGCATTTT
v_gene: TRBV20-1; abundance: -; j_gene: TRBJ2-5; d_gene: -; CDR3aa: CSARVGLRETEYF; CDR3nt: TGCAGTGCTAGAGTAGGGCTCCGAGAGACCGAGTACTTC
v_gene: TRBV5-4; abundance: -; j_gene: TRBJ2-1; d_gene: TRBD2; CDR3aa: CGSSPVAGGYFF; CDR3nt: TGTGGCAGCAGCCCCGTAGCGGGAGGGTATTTCTTC
v_gene: TRBV11-2; abundance: -; j_gene: TRBJ2-5; d_gene: -; CDR3aa: CVSSFVAGQFQETQYF; CDR3nt: TGTGTCAGCAGCTTCGTCGCCGGACAGTTTCAAGAGACCCAGTACTTC
v_gene: TRBV5-4; abundance: -; j_gene: TRBJ2-3; d_gene: -; CDR3aa: CASSFIGGYTDTQYF; CDR3nt: TGTGCCAGCAGCTTTATAGGGGGATACACAGATACGCAGTATTTT
v_gene: TRBV19; abundance: -; j_gene: TRBJ2-7; d_gene: -; CDR3aa: CASSIGGGSGEQYF; CDR3nt: TGTGCCAGTAGTATTGGCGGAGGTAGTGGCGAGCAGTACTTC
v_gene: TRBV20-1; abundance: many; j_gene: TRBJ2-7; d_gene: -; CDR3aa: CSARDSGSGPLYEQYF; CDR3nt: TGCAGTGCTAGAGATAGCGGTAGCGGACCCCTCTACGAGCAGTACTTC
v_gene: TRBV5-1; abundance: once; j_gene: TRBJ1-2; d_gene: TRBD1; CDR3aa: CASSLGLGTGEGGYTF; CDR3nt: TGCGCCAGCAGCTTGGGCCTGGGGACAGGGGAAGGAGGCTACACCTTC
v_gene: TRBV28; abundance: -; j_gene: TRBJ1-2; d_gene: TRBD1; CDR3aa: CASSWEQGIGYTF; CDR3nt: TGTGCCAGCAGTTGGGAACAGGGGATAGGCTACACCTTC
v_gene: TRBV20-1; abundance: -; j_gene: TRBJ1-5; d_gene: -; CDR3aa: CSARDRGRSGTNWSQHF; CDR3nt: TGCAGTGCTAGAGATAGGGGTAGAAGCGGCACCAATTGGTCCCAGCATTTT
v_gene: TRBV5-1; abundance: -; j_gene: TRBJ2-3; d_gene: TRBD2; CDR3aa: CASSSAQAGRTDTQYF; CDR3nt: TGCGCCAGCAGCTCCGCCCAAGCGGGGAGGACAGATACGCAGTATTTT
v_gene: TRBV7-9; abundance: -; j_gene: TRBJ1-6; d_gene: TRBD1; CDR3aa: CASSLGTGIDSPLHF; CDR3nt: TGTGCCAGCAGCCTCGGGACAGGGATTGATTCACCCCTCCACTTT
v_gene: TRBV4-2; abundance: many; j_gene: TRBJ2-3; d_gene: TRBD2; CDR3aa: CASSPPGTSEDTQYF; CDR3nt: TGTGCCAGCAGCCCTCCCGGGACTAGCGAAGATACGCAGTATTTT
v_gene: TRBV6-1; abundance: many; j_gene: TRBJ1-1; d_gene: -; CDR3aa: CASSETARATEAFF; CDR3nt: TGTGCCAGCAGTGAAACGGCCCGAGCGACTGAAGCTTTCTTT
v_gene: TRBV7-2; abundance: -; j_gene: TRBJ2-1; d_gene: -; CDR3aa: CASRTAGANSRNDQFF; CDR3nt: TGTGCCAGCCGTACGGCAGGGGCCAACTCCCGCAATGACCAGTTCTTC
v_gene: TRBV5-5; abundance: few; j_gene: TRBJ2-5; d_gene: TRBD1; CDR3aa: CASSSGQGAVETQYF; CDR3nt: TGTGCCAGCAGCTCTGGACAGGGGGCCGTAGAGACCCAGTACTTC
v_gene: TRBV6-2/TRBV6-3; abundance: -; j_gene: TRBJ2-3; d_gene: -; CDR3aa: CASSYGFADTQYF; CDR3nt: TGTGCCAGCAGTTATGGGTTCGCAGATACGCAGTATTTT
v_gene: TRBV6-1; abundance: few; j_gene: TRBJ1-1; d_gene: -; CDR3aa: CASTQETEAFF; CDR3nt: TGTGCCAGCACTCAGGAAACTGAAGCTTTCTTT
v_gene: TRBV6-5; abundance: -; j_gene: TRBJ1-2; d_gene: -; CDR3aa: CASTRHGTDDGYTF; CDR3nt: TGTGCCAGCACTCGTCATGGGACGGATGATGGCTACACCTTC
v_gene: TRBV28; abundance: -; j_gene: TRBJ1-2; d_gene: -; CDR3aa: CASSFRVGADGYTF; CDR3nt: TGTGCCAGCAGTTTCCGGGTGGGAGCAGATGGCTACACCTTC
v_gene: TRBV29-1; abundance: many; j_gene: TRBJ1-3; d_gene: -; CDR3aa: CSAVGGNSGNTIYF; CDR3nt: TGCAGCGCGGTAGGGGGAAACTCTGGAAACACCATATATTTT
v_gene: TRBV29-1; abundance: many; j_gene: TRBJ1-2; d_gene: -; CDR3aa: CSVAGDTANYGYTF; CDR3nt: TGCAGCGTTGCGGGGGATACAGCTAACTATGGCTACACCTTC
v_gene: TRBV4-3; abundance: -; j_gene: TRBJ2-7; d_gene: -; CDR3aa: CASSQGGRGDEQYF; CDR3nt: TGCGCCAGCAGCCAAGGGGGCAGGGGGGACGAGCAGTACTTC
v_gene: TRBV20-1; abundance: many; j_gene: TRBJ2-3; d_gene: -; CDR3aa: CSATDTDKGTDTQYF; CDR3nt: TGCAGTGCTACCGACACCGACAAGGGCACAGATACGCAGTATTTT
v_gene: TRBV5-1; abundance: -; j_gene: TRBJ2-4; d_gene: -; CDR3aa: CASSPGQNRNIQYF; CDR3nt: TGCGCCAGCAGCCCCGGGCAAAACCGAAACATTCAGTACTTC
v_gene: TRBV11-3; abundance: -; j_gene: TRBJ2-1; d_gene: TRBD1; CDR3aa: CASTHGLRQGYNEQFF; CDR3nt: TGTGCCAGCACCCATGGGCTGCGACAGGGCTACAATGAGCAGTTCTTC
v_gene: TRBV11-2; abundance: -; j_gene: TRBJ2-5; d_gene: -; CDR3aa: CASSYGPQDTQYF; CDR3nt: TGTGCCAGCAGTTACGGGCCTCAAGATACCCAGTACTTC
v_gene: TRBV11-3; abundance: -; j_gene: TRBJ2-1; d_gene: TRBD2; CDR3aa: CTSSTGLAGEHEQFF; CDR3nt: TGTACCAGCAGCACGGGACTAGCGGGAGAGCATGAGCAGTTCTTC
v_gene: TRBV11-3; abundance: -; j_gene: TRBJ2-3; d_gene: -; CDR3aa: CVSSLDQLAVDTQYF; CDR3nt: TGTGTCAGCAGCTTAGATCAGCTAGCAGTAGATACACAGTATTTT
v_gene: TRBV20-1; abundance: -; j_gene: TRBJ2-7; d_gene: -; CDR3aa: CSASTIPGYKQYF; CDR3nt: TGCAGTGCCAGCACAATCCCCGGGTACAAGCAGTACTTC
v_gene: TRBV6-5; abundance: -; j_gene: TRBJ2-7; d_gene: -; CDR3aa: CASKRGIGTYEQYF; CDR3nt: TGTGCCAGCAAGCGTGGGATAGGCACCTACGAACAGTACTTC
v_gene: TRBV20-1; abundance: many; j_gene: TRBJ1-5; d_gene: -; CDR3aa: CSVSTGRAGRDQPQHF; CDR3nt: TGCAGTGTTAGTACGGGACGAGCGGGCCGGGATCAGCCCCAGCATTTT
v_gene: TRBV4-1; abundance: many; j_gene: TRBJ2-7; d_gene: -; CDR3aa: CASSRGQLDYEQYF; CDR3nt: TGCGCCAGCAGCCGAGGACAGTTAGACTACGAGCAGTACTTC
v_gene: TRBV5-1; abundance: -; j_gene: TRBJ2-7; d_gene: -; CDR3aa: CASSLGQVSGEQYF; CDR3nt: TGCGCCAGCAGCTTGGGACAGGTTAGCGGTGAGCAGTACTTC
v_gene: TRBV20-1; abundance: -; j_gene: TRBJ2-5; d_gene: -; CDR3aa: CSARDLTSRLVNLETQNF; CDR3nt: TGCAGTGCTAGAGATCTAACTTCTCGATTAGTCAACCTAGAGACCCAGAACTTC
v_gene: TRBV20-1; abundance: -; j_gene: TRBJ2-5; d_gene: -; CDR3aa: CSAGVLREGLQETQYF; CDR3nt: TGCAGTGCTGGAGTCCTACGTGAGGGCCTGCAAGAGACCCAGTACTTC
v_gene: TRBV20-1; abundance: many; j_gene: TRBJ1-6; d_gene: TRBD1; CDR3aa: CSARRPGTENSPLHF; CDR3nt: TGCAGTGCTCGGAGGCCCGGGACAGAAAATTCACCCCTCCACTTT
v_gene: TRBV11-1; abundance: few; j_gene: TRBJ2-7; d_gene: -; CDR3aa: CASRAGSFEQYF; CDR3nt: TGTGCCAGCAGGGCGGGAAGTTTTGAGCAATACTTC
v_gene: TRBV6-2/TRBV6-3; abundance: -; j_gene: TRBJ1-5; d_gene: -; CDR3aa: CASSPMGNQPQHF; CDR3nt: TGTGCCAGCAGTCCAATGGGCAATCAGCCCCAGCATTTT
v_gene: TRBV7-8; abundance: many; j_gene: TRBJ2-6; d_gene: TRBD1; CDR3aa: CASSLGQGKSSGANVLTF; CDR3nt: TGTGCCAGCAGCTTGGGACAGGGCAAAAGCTCTGGGGCCAACGTCCTGACTTTC
v_gene: TRBV4-3; abundance: -; j_gene: TRBJ2-1; d_gene: -; CDR3aa: CASSQGQRDNEQFF; CDR3nt: TGCGCCAGCAGCCAAGGGCAGAGGGACAATGAGCAGTTCTTC